The 23 T cell receptor beta chains given below trace back to one sample, sequenced in a study of CD8 T cells in ankylosing spondylitis. Each CDR3 protein is one row after TCRdb ran MiXCR on the 5' RACE reads. This sample has 210,000 or so distinct CDR3 sequences, with around 8% found just once. The source material was blood, either unsorted or a sorted T cell fraction (not recorded which). These receptors were obtained from a female donor with ankylosing spondylitis or in good health (not recorded which).

This clonotype was seen at least ten times. The chain has TRBV11-3 and TRBJ2-1; a weak D match, TRBD2 (5 bases). The CDR3 is 12 residues long. The V end lost 4 bases, the J end lost 9 bases, and 10 bases lay between the germline ends. From germline, CDR1 is SGHNT and CDR2 YENEEA. CDR3 DNA: TGTGCCAGCAGCTCCCTAGAGGGTGAGCAGTTCTTC. Its translation is CASSSLEGEQFF.

This clonotype was detected a few times. The V gene is TRBV7-2, the J gene TRBJ2-1, with TRBD2 identical over 13 bases. V shed 8 bases and J 9 bases; nucleotides not matched to a gene: 7. From germline, CDR1 is SGHTA and CDR2 FQGNSA. This CDR3 region has 14 residues. CDR3 sequence reads: CASSTSGRLTEQFF. CDR3 coding DNA: TGTGCCAGCTCGACTAGCGGGAGGCTGACTGAGCAGTTCTTC.

This clonotype was detected ten times or more. The chain carries TRBV20-1 and TRBJ2-7; possibly TRBD2 for D (5 bases). CDR1 and CDR2 from the germline V gene are DFQATT and SNEGSKA (reference sequence). V was trimmed by 0 bases and J by 2 bases, leaving 14 bases between them. The CDR3 is made up of 15 amino acids. The CDR3 spells CSARDRGILTYEQYF. The DNA for the CDR3 is TGCAGTGCTAGAGATCGAGGGATTTTAACCTACGAGCAGTACTTC.

This clonotype occurred many times. The J gene is TRBJ2-5, the V gene TRBV29-1; 9 nucleotides line up with TRBD1. CDR3 length: 15 residues. V lost 3 bases to trimming and J lost 5 bases; unmatched junction nucleotides: 10. From germline, CDR1 is SQVTM and CDR2 ANQGSEA. The CDR3 bases are TGCAGCGTTGAGGCTCCGGGACAGGGAGGTGAGACCCAGTACTTC. Translated: CSVEAPGQGGETQYF.

This clonotype was seen repeatedly, ten times or more. The rearrangement uses TRBV20-1 and TRBJ2-7; perhaps D is TRBD1 or TRBD2 (6 bases each). Germline CDR1 DFQATT, CDR2 SNEGSKA (reference sequence). This CDR3 is built from 15 residues. V shed 6 bases and J shed 5 bases, with 23 bases lying between them. CDR3 sequence reads: CSAPNPEGGGDEQYF. CDR3 DNA: TGCAGTGCCCCAAACCCAGAAGGAGGGGGTGACGAGCAGTACTTC.

This clonotype was detected many times. The genes are TRBV3-1 and TRBJ1-1, with 10 bases matching TRBD1. After removal of 4 bases from V and 6 bases from J, the junction contained 5 bases not matched to a gene. The germline V gene encodes CDR1 LGHDT and CDR2 YNNKEL (reference sequence). The CDR3 has 14 amino acids. CDR3: CASSLPGQGAEAFF. The CDR3 DNA follows: TGTGCCAGCAGCCTTCCCGGACAGGGGGCTGAAGCTTTCTTT.

This clonotype was detected many times. V gene TRBV7-2 combines with J gene TRBJ1-2; 8 nucleotides match TRBD1. This CDR3 comprises 14 residues. Germline V lookup: CDR1 SGHTA, CDR2 FQGNSA. The junction had 12 bases not matched to a gene; V was cut back by 7 bases and J by 8 bases. CDR3 amino acids: CASTPDRVVYGYTF. CDR3 DNA: TGTGCCAGCACCCCGGACAGGGTGGTTTACGGCTACACCTTC.

This chain uses TRBV7-2 with TRBJ2-3; D may be TRBD1 (6 bases). Trimming pared 0 bases from V and 15 bases from J, leaving 13 bases between. CDR1 and CDR2 (germline): SGHTA, FQGNSA. This CDR3 has 12 amino acids. The CDR3 DNA reads TGTGCCAGCAGCTTAGCAATCGGACAGCCTTATTTT. This codes for CASSLAIGQPYF.

V gene TRBV5-1 combines with J gene TRBJ2-7; D perhaps matches TRBD2 (5 bases). The germline V and J ends were trimmed by 4 bases and 3 bases, with 17 bases remaining between them. CDR1 is SGHRS, CDR2 YFSETQ, per germline. This CDR3 has 15 residues. The CDR3 sequence: CASSTASGVGYEQYF. CDR3 DNA: TGCGCCAGCAGCACGGCCTCCGGGGTCGGCTACGAGCAGTACTTC.

This clonotype occurred many times. This chain joins TRBV3-1 and TRBJ1-1; D gene unclear. Per germline, CDR1 LGHDT and CDR2 YNNKEL (reference sequence). CDR3 length equals 15 residues. Trimming left V 1 base short and J 6 bases short, with 15 bases between. The CDR3 sequence: CASSQAGVGFPEAFF. The CDR3 coding sequence is TGTGCCAGCAGCCAAGCTGGGGTGGGGTTCCCTGAAGCTTTCTTT.

This clonotype was counted many times. J is TRBJ2-5 and V is TRBV28; TRBD1 agrees at 9 bases. The CDR3 runs to 17 residues. The V gene end was trimmed by 5 bases and the J gene end by 6 bases; junction bases not matched to a gene: 16. Germline CDR1 reads MDHEN; CDR2 reads SYDVKM. CDR3 sequence: CASSPGTGLLRGKTQYF. The DNA of the CDR3 is TGTGCCAGCAGTCCCGGGACAGGGCTCCTGAGGGGAAAGACCCAGTACTTC. Full variable domain (remainder filled in from reference TRBV28 and TRBJ2-5): DVKVTQSSRYLVKRTGEKVFLECVQDMDHENMFWYRQDPGLGLRLIYFSYDVKMKEKGDIPEGYSVSREKKERFSLILESASTNQTSMYLCASSPGTGLLRGKTQYFGPGTRLLVL.

This clonotype occurred many times. The chain recombines TRBV27 with TRBJ2-1; D might be TRBD2 (6 bases). V was shortened by 6 bases and J by 9 bases, with 12 bases between the two germline ends. The CDR3 extends over 12 amino acids. Germline-derived CDR1 and CDR2 are MNHEY and SMNVEV (reference sequence). CDR3 loop: CASRGRRREQFF. DNA of the CDR3: TGTGCCAGCAGAGGGAGGAGGCGTGAGCAGTTCTTC.

This clonotype was seen ten or more times. This chain connects TRBV6-5 to TRBJ2-7; D is unclear. V lost 0 bases to trimming and J lost 6 bases, with 9 bases between them. Germline values: CDR1 MNHEY, CDR2 SVGAGI. The CDR3 is 13 residues long. CDR3 residues: CASSYSAFSEQYF. For the CDR3, the DNA is TGTGCCAGCAGTTACTCGGCGTTTAGCGAGCAGTACTTC.

This clonotype came up many times. The V gene is TRBV4-2, the J gene TRBJ2-7, with 10 bases fitting TRBD2. V gave up 0 bases and J gave up 9 bases; unmatched junction bases: 8. The germline gives CDR1 LGHNA, CDR2 YNFKEQ. The CDR3 contains 15 residues. The CDR3 nucleotides read TGTGCCAGCAGCCAAGACCCCCTAGCGGGAGATGCGCAGTACTTC. This encodes CASSQDPLAGDAQYF.

This clonotype showed up just a few times. This chain uses TRBV19 with TRBJ2-3; the D gene is possibly TRBD2 (5 bases). There are 14 residues in the CDR3. Deletions cut 1 base from V and 6 bases from J, with 11 bases between. Germline lookup yields CDR1 LNHDA and CDR2 SQIVND (reference sequence). CDR3 region: CASSIGEHGDTQYF. As DNA, the CDR3 is TGTGCCAGTAGTATAGGGGAGCACGGGGATACGCAGTATTTT.

This clonotype was picked up many times. V gene TRBV29-1 combines with J gene TRBJ2-2; D is undetermined. The CDR3 covers 11 residues. Trimming cost V 6 bases and J 5 bases, with 7 bases left between them. Germline CDR1 SQVTM, CDR2 ANQGSEA. In nucleotides, the CDR3 is TGCAGCGTGGAAAGAACCGGGGAGCTGTTTTTT. This gives the protein CSVERTGELFF.

This clonotype has ten or more counts. This rearrangement joins TRBV5-1 to TRBJ2-5; perhaps TRBD1 as D (5 bases). V was trimmed by 0 bases and J by 3 bases, leaving 9 bases between them. CDR1 and CDR2 from the germline V gene are SGHRS and YFSETQ. The CDR3 covers 14 residues. The CDR3 loop is CASSLVSREETQYF. As DNA, the CDR3 is TGCGCCAGCAGCTTGGTGTCCAGGGAAGAGACCCAGTACTTC.

Worth noting for this clonotype: An end of the junction does not agree with germline; a read error may underlie this. The chain uses TRBV2 and TRBJ2-1; D is ambiguous. Germline V gene sequence: CDR1 SNHLY, CDR2 FYNNEI. This CDR3 is 12 amino acids long. The CDR3 spells CASSSTRAQTLF. The DNA of the CDR3 is TGTGCCAGCAGCTCTACTCGGGCCCAAACTCTCTTC.

About this clonotype: A read error is possible here, since a much larger clone lies one base away. The chain is built from TRBV9 and TRBJ1-3; 7 bases align to TRBD1. Germline loops: CDR1 SGDLS, CDR2 YYNGEE. CDR3 length: 18 amino acids. The CDR3 is CVSSPLGGTAGSGNTIYF. CDR3 in DNA: TGTGTCAGCAGCCCCCTGGGGGGGACAGCTGGCTCTGGAAACACCATATATTTT. Using reference TRBV9 and TRBJ1-3 for the parts outside the CDR3, the full variable domain is DSGVTQTPKHLITATGQRVTLRCSPRSGDLSVYWYQQSLDQGLQFLIQYYNGEERAKGNILERFSAQQFPDLHSELNLSSLELGDSALYFCVSSPLGGTAGSGNTIYFGEGSWLTVV.

This clonotype has at least ten counts. V usage is TRBV20-1 and J usage is TRBJ1-5; perhaps TRBD1 as D (5 bases). Deletions cut 1 base from V and 3 bases from J, with 7 bases between. This CDR3 comprises 13 residues. Per germline, CDR1 DFQATT and CDR2 SNEGSKA (reference sequence). CDR3 amino acids: CSARGQPNQPQHF. The CDR3 nucleotides are TGCAGTGCTAGAGGACAGCCCAATCAGCCCCAGCATTTT.

This clonotype has a count of ten or more. CDR3 in amino acids: CSARDPRAGDTEAFF. CDR3 sequence (DNA): TGCAGTGCTAGAGATCCCAGGGCAGGAGACACTGAAGCTTTCTTT. This sequence joins TRBV20-1 and TRBJ1-1; D may be TRBD1 (5 bases). V was trimmed by 0 bases and J by 3 bases, leaving 14 bases between them. Germline-derived CDR1 and CDR2 are DFQATT and SNEGSKA (reference sequence). The CDR3 is 15 amino acids.

This clonotype occurred many times. This chain connects TRBV3-1 to TRBJ2-3, with a weak D call TRBD1 (6 bases). CDR1 LGHDT and CDR2 YNNKEL come from the germline V gene (reference sequence). V was pared by 4 bases and J by 3 bases, with 14 bases between. The CDR3 spans 15 residues. The CDR3 region has the DNA TGTGCCAGCAGCCTGGGACAAGCAAGTACAGATACGCAGTATTTT. This sequence encodes CASSLGQASTDTQYF.

This clonotype was counted many times. The chain recombines TRBV5-1 with TRBJ2-5; 9 bases match TRBD2. The germline V gene encodes CDR1 SGHRS and CDR2 YFSETQ. CDR3 length equals 15 residues. V lost 4 bases and J lost 5; bases outside the gene matches: 9. CDR3 in amino acids: CASSMEAGGGETQYF. DNA of the CDR3: TGCGCCAGCAGCATGGAAGCGGGAGGAGGGGAGACCCAGTACTTC.